This TCR beta chain comes out of a study of cytotoxic CD8 clonotypes in ibrutinib-treated CLL. About the research overall: Responses: around 24 partial, 2 complete; after median roughly 68 months, around 14 stayed remitted, around twelve progressed. Response samples followed a median 12 months of treatment, range 6 to 36.

The CDR3 is made up of 14 amino acids. Germline V gives CDR1 SGHVS, CDR2 FNYEAQ. Trimming at V came to 5 bases and at J to 0 bases, leaving 3 bases not matched to a gene. About this clone: What it recognizes is unknown.

From cryopreserved PBMCs came roughly 2 micrograms of genomic DNA used for TCR beta libraries. Overall study findings and caveats: The clonality rise at ibrutinib response reflected private clonotype expansion.

Generated by immunoSEQ multiplex PCR, the TCRdb table keeps only in-frame clones and is missing some. The table shows around 70,000 clones, with approximately 90% occurring only once. Sequencing used PBMCs, obtained after 12 months of ibrutinib treatment. The TCR originated in a human donor with chronic lymphocytic leukemia. The chain has TRBV7-6 and TRBJ1-1; 7 bases map to TRBD1. The chain's CDR3 is CASSRQGMNTEAFF. CDR3 sequence (DNA): TGTGCCAGCAGCCGACAGGGCATGAACACTGAAGCTTTCTTT.